This T cell receptor (beta chain) is drawn from a study of blood T cell repertoires in COVID-19. Overall study: T cells, B-cell-depleted T cells, or PBMCs supplied cDNA or gDNA.

Participants' reported clinical history set cohort assignment. Measured with immunoSEQ multiplex PCR; TCRdb has only the in-frame clones, and not every one. The profile shows about 220,000 clones, 75% to 90% of them singletons. The V gene's germline CDR1 is SNHLY and CDR2 FYNNEI. This CDR3 spans 14 amino acids. V gave up 1 base and J gave up 4 bases, with 10 bases separating them. The chain combines TRBV2 with TRBJ1-2; D call uncertain. The sequence came from a woman aged 40 to 49 with acute COVID-19. The sequenced material came from PBMCs or T cells enriched from blood (not recorded which). For the CDR3, the DNA is TGTGCCAGCAGTGAAGGGCAGACTTCCTATGGCTACACCTTC. This encodes CASSEGQTSYGYTF.